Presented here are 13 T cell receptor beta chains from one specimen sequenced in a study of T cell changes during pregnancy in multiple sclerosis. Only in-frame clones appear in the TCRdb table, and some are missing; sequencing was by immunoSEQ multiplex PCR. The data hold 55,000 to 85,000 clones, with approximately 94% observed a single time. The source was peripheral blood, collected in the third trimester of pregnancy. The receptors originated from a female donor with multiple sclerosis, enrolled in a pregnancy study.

The CDR3 loop is CASSLSRAGNGQPQHF. The DNA of the CDR3 is TGTGCCAGCAGCTTAAGTAGGGCCGGGAACGGACAGCCCCAGCATTTT. This chain links TRBV7-2 with TRBJ1-5; no clear D. V shed 2 bases and J shed 7 bases, with 18 bases lying between them. The CDR3 is made up of 16 amino acids. Germline V gene data show CDR1 as SGHTA and CDR2 as FQGNSA.

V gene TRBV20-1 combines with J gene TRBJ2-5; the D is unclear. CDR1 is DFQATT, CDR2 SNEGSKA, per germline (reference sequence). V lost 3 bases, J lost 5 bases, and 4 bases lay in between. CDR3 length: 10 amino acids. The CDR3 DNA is TGCAGTGCTAGCTTGGAGACCCAGTACTTC. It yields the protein CSASLETQYF.

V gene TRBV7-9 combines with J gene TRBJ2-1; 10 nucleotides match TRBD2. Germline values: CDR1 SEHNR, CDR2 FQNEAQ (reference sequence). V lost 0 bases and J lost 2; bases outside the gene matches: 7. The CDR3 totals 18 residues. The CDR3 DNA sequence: TGTGCCAGCAGCTTAGCCAGACTAGCGGGTCACACCTACAATGAGCAGTTCTTC. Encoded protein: CASSLARLAGHTYNEQFF.

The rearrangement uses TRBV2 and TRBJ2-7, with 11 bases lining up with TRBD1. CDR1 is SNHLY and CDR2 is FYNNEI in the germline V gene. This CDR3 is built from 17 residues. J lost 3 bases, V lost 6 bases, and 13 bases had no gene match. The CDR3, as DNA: TGTGCCAGCAGCGGGACAGGGGGAGGGGACCTAGGCTACGAGCAGTACTTC. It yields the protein CASSGTGGGDLGYEQYF.

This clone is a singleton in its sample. The CDR3 sequence: CASSRGTNQPQHF. In DNA form, the CDR3 reads TGTGCCAGCAGCCGGGGGACCAATCAGCCCCAGCATTTT. This chain joins TRBV7-2 and TRBJ1-5; D possibly corresponds to TRBD1 (5 bases). Between the trimmed V and J ends, which lost 5 bases and 3 bases, there was a span of 8 bases. Germline CDR1 SGHTA, CDR2 FQGNSA. This CDR3 spans 13 amino acids.

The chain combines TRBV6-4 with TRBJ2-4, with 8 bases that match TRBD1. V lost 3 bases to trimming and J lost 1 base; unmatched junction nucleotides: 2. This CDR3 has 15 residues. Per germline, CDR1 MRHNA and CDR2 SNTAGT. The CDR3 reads CASSERQGAKNIQYF. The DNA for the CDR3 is TGTGCCAGCAGTGAACGACAGGGGGCCAAAAACATTCAGTACTTC.

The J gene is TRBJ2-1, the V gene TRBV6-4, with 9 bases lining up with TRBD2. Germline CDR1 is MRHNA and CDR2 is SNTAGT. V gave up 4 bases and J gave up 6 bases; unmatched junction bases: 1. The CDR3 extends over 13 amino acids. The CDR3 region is CASSGREGNEQFF. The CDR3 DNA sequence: TGTGCCAGCAGTGGGCGGGAGGGCAATGAGCAGTTCTTC.

The CDR3 loop reads CASSLEASSFYEQYF. CDR3 coding DNA: TGTGCCAGCAGCTTAGAGGCTAGCAGCTTCTACGAGCAGTACTTC. The chain employs TRBV7-2 and TRBJ2-7; a possible D gene is TRBD2 (5 bases). Germline assignment: CDR1 SGHTA and CDR2 FQGNSA. The germline V and J ends were trimmed by 1 base and 3 bases, with 13 bases remaining between them. This CDR3 contains 15 residues.

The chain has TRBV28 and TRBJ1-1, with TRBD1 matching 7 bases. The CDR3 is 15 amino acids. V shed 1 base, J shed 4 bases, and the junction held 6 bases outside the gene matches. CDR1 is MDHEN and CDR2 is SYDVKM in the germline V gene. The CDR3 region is CASSLSGGFGTEAFF. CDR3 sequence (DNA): TGTGCCAGCAGTTTATCAGGGGGGTTCGGCACTGAAGCTTTCTTT.

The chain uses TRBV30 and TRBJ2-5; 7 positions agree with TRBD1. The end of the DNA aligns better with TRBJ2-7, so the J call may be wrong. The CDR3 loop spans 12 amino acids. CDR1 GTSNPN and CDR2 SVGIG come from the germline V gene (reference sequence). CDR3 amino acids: CAWTRGSNEQYF. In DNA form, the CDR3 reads TGTGCCTGGACCAGGGGGTCCAACGAGCAGTACTTC.

CDR3 in amino acids: CASSFVGGSTDTQYF. In nucleotides, the CDR3 is TGTGCCAGCAGCTTTGTCGGGGGGTCCACAGATACGCAGTATTTT. The rearrangement uses TRBV11-1 and TRBJ2-3, with 7 nucleotides matching TRBD2. J was trimmed by 2 bases and V by 3 bases; bases with no gene match: 5. This CDR3 has 15 amino acids. Germline loops: CDR1 SGHAT, CDR2 FQDESV (reference sequence).

The DNA of the CDR3 is TGTGCCAGCAGCTTAGCGGCTGCGGGGAACACTGAAGCTTTCTTT. This codes for CASSLAAAGNTEAFF. V gene TRBV7-8 combines with J gene TRBJ1-1; D is uncertain. Germline V CDR1 and CDR2: SGHVS, FQNEAQ. The CDR3 totals 15 residues. Deletions cut 0 bases from V and 1 base from J, with 9 bases between.

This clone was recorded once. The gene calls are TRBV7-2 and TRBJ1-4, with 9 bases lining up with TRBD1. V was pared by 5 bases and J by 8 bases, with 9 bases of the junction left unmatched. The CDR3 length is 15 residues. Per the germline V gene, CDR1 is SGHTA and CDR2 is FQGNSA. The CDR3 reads CASSRGTGNREKLFF. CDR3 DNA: TGTGCCAGCAGCCGAGGGACAGGGAACAGGGAAAAACTGTTTTTT.